The rows below give T cell receptor beta chains drawn from one sample of a study of blood T cell repertoires in COVID-19. Libraries were prepared by immunoSEQ multiplex PCR; TCRdb keeps only in-frame clonotypes and omits some of them. The sample lists about 70,000 clones, approximately 83% occurring once. Sample: peripheral blood. These receptors all come from a human donor in a cohort sampled during active COVID-19. Both conserved end residues are part of each CDR3. D genes are given only for firm matches. Clone sizes are given selectively: once, few, many, or a class where the clone is expanded.

D: .; J: TRBJ1-5; size: .; V: TRBV9; DNA: TGTGCCAGCAGCAGCGCAGATCAGCCCCAGCATTTT; CDR3: CASSSADQPQHF
D: TRBD1; J: TRBJ2-7; size: .; V: TRBV3-1/TRBV3-2; DNA: TGTGCCAGCAGACTACAGGGGGCCCACGAGCAGTACTTC; CDR3: CASRLQGAHEQYF
D: .; J: TRBJ1-2; size: .; V: TRBV20-1; DNA: TGCAGTGCTAGAAGCCTGTCTGGCTACACCTTC; CDR3: CSARSLSGYTF
D: TRBD1; J: TRBJ1-6; size: few; V: TRBV2; DNA: TGTGCCAGCGGGGACAGGAGCTCCTATAATTCACCCCTCCACTTT; CDR3: CASGDRSSYNSPLHF
D: .; J: TRBJ2-3; size: .; V: TRBV29-1; DNA: TGCAGCGCACCCGTGGGGGCACACCCTAGCACAGATACGCAGTATTTT; CDR3: CSAPVGAHPSTDTQYF
D: .; J: TRBJ1-6; size: .; V: TRBV7-2; DNA: TGTGCCAGCAGCTTGAACTTCATCCTTTCACCCCTCCACTTT; CDR3: CASSLNFILSPLHF
D: .; J: TRBJ1-1; size: .; V: TRBV6-5; DNA: TGTGCCAGCAGCCATGAGGGTGAAGCTTTCTTT; CDR3: CASSHEGEAFF
D: .; J: TRBJ1-6; size: .; V: TRBV27; DNA: TGTGCCAGCAGTCCTCTAAGTCGGGGGGCGGATTCACCCCTCCACTTT; CDR3: CASSPLSRGADSPLHF
D: .; J: TRBJ2-3; size: .; V: TRBV7-2; DNA: TGTGCCAGCAGTACCCGAGGAAGCACAGATACGCAGTATTTT; CDR3: CASSTRGSTDTQYF
D: .; J: TRBJ2-3; size: .; V: TRBV14; DNA: TGTGCCAGCAGCCTCAATACGGGGGATACGCAGTATTTT; CDR3: CASSLNTGDTQYF
D: TRBD1; J: TRBJ1-1; size: .; V: TRBV27; DNA: TGTGCCAGCAGTTCCACAGGGGCGGGGTACACTGAAGCTTTCTTT; CDR3: CASSSTGAGYTEAFF
D: .; J: TRBJ2-3; size: .; V: TRBV12-3/TRBV12-4; DNA: TGTGCCAGCAGTTCCGGGGATACGCAGTATTTT; CDR3: CASSSGDTQYF
D: .; J: TRBJ2-6; size: .; V: TRBV2; DNA: TGTGCCAGCAGTGAAGCAGGGGTTCCGTACGTCCTGACTTTC; CDR3: CASSEAGVPYVLTF
D: .; J: TRBJ1-5; size: .; V: TRBV6-2/TRBV6-3; DNA: TGTGCCAGCAGTTACCAGGGTTATCATCAGCCCCAGCATTTT; CDR3: CASSYQGYHQPQHF
D: TRBD1; J: TRBJ2-1; size: .; V: TRBV5-1; DNA: TGCGCCAGCAGCTTGTTAGGGGACAGGTCCTACAATGAGCAGTTCTTC; CDR3: CASSLLGDRSYNEQFF
D: TRBD1; J: TRBJ2-5; size: .; V: TRBV20-1; DNA: TGCAGTGCTGGGACAGATGAGACCCAGTACTTC; CDR3: CSAGTDETQYF
D: .; J: TRBJ1-3; size: once; V: TRBV5-1; DNA: TGCGCCAGCAGCCCGTCCTCTGGAAACACCATATATTTT; CDR3: CASSPSSGNTIYF
D: .; J: TRBJ1-1; size: .; V: TRBV5-1; DNA: TGCGCCAGCAGCCTCGCACAGGGATTTAACACTGAAGCTTTCTTT; CDR3: CASSLAQGFNTEAFF
D: TRBD1; J: TRBJ2-7; size: .; V: TRBV18; DNA: TGTGCCAGCTCACCACTTGACAGGGACCACGAGCAGTACTTC; CDR3: CASSPLDRDHEQYF
D: .; J: TRBJ1-3; size: once; V: TRBV12-3/TRBV12-4; DNA: TGTGCCAGCACCGAGCGCACCATATATTTT; CDR3: CASTERTIYF